This TCR beta chain was captured in a study of T and B cells in COVID-19 patients. This clonotype was seen once. This CDR3 comprises 14 residues. Trimming removed 2 bases at V and 9 bases at J, with 11 bases between. From blood, roughly 250-550 ng of genomic DNA served as TRB template. BIOMED2 TRB-A/B primer pools were used in multiplex TRB PCR. TCRdb re-analysed the multiplex PCR reads in MiXCR, keeping a single row per CDR3 protein. This repertoire shows more than 20,000 distinct CDR3 sequences, about 30% found once; its top ten account for 1.7%. This receptor was identified in a human donor who had recovered from COVID-19. The sample was blood. V usage is TRBV12-3 or TRBV12-4 and J usage is TRBJ1-6; tentatively, D is TRBD1 (6 bases). The CDR3 protein is CASSLPGEASPLHF. DNA for the CDR3: TGTGCCAGCAGTTTACCAGGGGAGGCTTCACCCCTCCACTTT.